The clone carrying this T cell receptor beta chain was found once. Its specificity is not known. CDR3 length equals 14 residues. Germline V gene sequence: CDR1 SGHRS, CDR2 YFSETQ. After removal of 4 bases from V and 5 bases from J, the junction contained 6 bases not matched to a gene. This record comes from a study of a mutant IDH1 vaccine in newly diagnosed glioma. Study information: Males made up about 60% and females about 40% of treated patients, whose mean age was around 40 years.

Noted time point: week 35, safety follow-up. Each dose of the vaccine consisted of 300 ug of mutant IDH1 20-mer peptide, with topical imiquimod. Vaccination of patients was performed eight times, in weeks 1, 3, 5, 7, 11, 15, 19 and 23. The assay was immunoSEQ multiplex PCR, and TCRdb's table has in-frame clones only and misses some. The data hold tens of thousands of clones, with 81% observed a single time. The receptor was derived from a woman aged 40 to 50 with glioma. Some clones in this sample may be carry-over from other donors' samples. The starting material was PBMCs, obtained from a glioma patient whose treatment included an IDH1 peptide vaccine. V gene TRBV5-1 combines with J gene TRBJ2-1; 7 bases line up with TRBD1. The CDR3 nucleotides read TGCGCCAGCAGCCCCGACAGGGTACACAATGAGCAGTTCTTC. This sequence encodes CASSPDRVHNEQFF.